This T cell receptor (beta chain) was captured by sequencing in a study of blood T cell repertoires in COVID-19. At the level of the study: Acute-phase and convalescent COVID-19 samples originated in the United States, Italy and Spain. T cells, B-cell-depleted T cells, or PBMCs provided the cDNA or gDNA that served as material.

How the authors handled the data: By means of reference gene primer amplification, nucleated cell counts were estimated. Assay used: immunoSEQ multiplex PCR; TCRdb lists only in-frame clones, some missing. V, J and clone size are taken as reported in that table, and D and trimming were inferred from the DNA itself. The table lists tens of thousands of clones, 86% of them singletons. Germline V CDR1 and CDR2: SGHDT, YYEEEE. The CDR3 runs 13 residues. V shed 4 bases and J shed 7 bases, with 11 bases lying between them. Specimen: peripheral blood. This sequence originates from a man in his sixties or seventies with acute or convalescent COVID-19. V gene TRBV5-6 combines with J gene TRBJ2-2; TRBD1 might be the D (6 bases). The CDR3 spells CASSLDRNGELFF. The CDR3 nucleotides read TGTGCCAGCAGCCTTGACAGGAACGGGGAGCTGTTTTTT.